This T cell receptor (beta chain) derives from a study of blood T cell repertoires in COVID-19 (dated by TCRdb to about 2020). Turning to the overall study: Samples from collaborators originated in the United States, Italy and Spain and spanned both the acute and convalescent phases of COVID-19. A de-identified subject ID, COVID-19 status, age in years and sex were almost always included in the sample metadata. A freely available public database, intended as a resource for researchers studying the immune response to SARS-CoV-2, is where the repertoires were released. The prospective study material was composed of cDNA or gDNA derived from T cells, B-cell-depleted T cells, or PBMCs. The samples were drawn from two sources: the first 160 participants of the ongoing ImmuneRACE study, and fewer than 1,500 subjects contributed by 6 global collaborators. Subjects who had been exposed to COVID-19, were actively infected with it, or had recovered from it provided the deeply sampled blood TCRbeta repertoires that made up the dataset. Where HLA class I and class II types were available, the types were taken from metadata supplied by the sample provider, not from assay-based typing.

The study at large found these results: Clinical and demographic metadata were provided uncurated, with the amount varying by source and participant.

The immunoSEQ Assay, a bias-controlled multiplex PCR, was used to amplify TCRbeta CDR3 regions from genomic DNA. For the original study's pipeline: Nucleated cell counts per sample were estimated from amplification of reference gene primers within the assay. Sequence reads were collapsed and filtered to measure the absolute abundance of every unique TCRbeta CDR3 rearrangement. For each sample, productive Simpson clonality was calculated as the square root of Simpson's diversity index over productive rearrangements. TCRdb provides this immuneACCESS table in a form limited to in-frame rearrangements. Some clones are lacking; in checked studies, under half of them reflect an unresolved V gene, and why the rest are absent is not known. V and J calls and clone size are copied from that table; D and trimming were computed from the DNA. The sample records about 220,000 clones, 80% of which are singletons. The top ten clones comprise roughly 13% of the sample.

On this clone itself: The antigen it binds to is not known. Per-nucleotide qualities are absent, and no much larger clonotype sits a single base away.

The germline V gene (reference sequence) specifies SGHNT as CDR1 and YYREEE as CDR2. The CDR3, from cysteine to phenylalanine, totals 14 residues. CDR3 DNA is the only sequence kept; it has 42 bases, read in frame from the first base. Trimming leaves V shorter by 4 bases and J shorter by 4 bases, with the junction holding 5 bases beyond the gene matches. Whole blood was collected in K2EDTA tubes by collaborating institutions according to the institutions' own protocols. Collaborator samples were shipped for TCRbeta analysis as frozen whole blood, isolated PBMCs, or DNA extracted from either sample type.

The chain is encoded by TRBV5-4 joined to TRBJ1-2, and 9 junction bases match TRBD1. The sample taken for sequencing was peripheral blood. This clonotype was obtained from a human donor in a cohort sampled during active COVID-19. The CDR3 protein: CASSPGTGTYGYTF. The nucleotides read TGTGCCAGCAGCCCCGGGACAGGGACCTATGGCTACACCTTC.